The 32 T cell receptor beta chains listed next were all sequenced from one sample in a study of regulatory T cells in long-lasting Graves disease. The time point is: persistent/refractory GD, antithyroid drugs over 5 years with positive TRAb. With RNA extracted from PBMCs as input, the TCR library was made. Investigators prepared the TCR beta libraries by applying iRepertoire HTBI primers and Arm-PCR of CDR3 regions. TCRdb reprocessed the multiplex PCR reads with MiXCR, giving one entry per CDR3 protein. The repertoire holds 310,000 or so distinct CDR3 sequences, with roughly 21% as singletons. This specimen was peripheral blood mononuclear cells (PBMCs), taken when the disease was refractory, from a patient treated with antithyroid drugs. These receptors were obtained from a female donor with Graves disease.

This clonotype was detected only once. CDR3 residues: CASSGRLAGENTGELFF. As DNA, the CDR3 is TGTGCCAGCAGCGGAAGACTAGCGGGGGAGAACACCGGGGAGCTGTTTTTT. This chain connects TRBV5-4 to TRBJ2-2; 12 nucleotides line up with TRBD2. Germline V gene data show CDR1 as SGHNT and CDR2 as YYREEE (reference sequence). V shed 4 bases, J shed 1 base, and the junction held 5 bases outside the gene matches. CDR3 length: 17 amino acids.

Points on this clonotype: Likely a read error: the CDR3 ends without its conserved phenylalanine or tryptophan. The chain employs TRBV20-1 and TRBJ2-6; D remains unclear. The CDR3 consists of 17 residues. The germline gives CDR1 DFQATT, CDR2 SNEGSKA (reference sequence). Trimming cost V 2 bases and J 0 bases, with 14 bases left between them. The CDR3 DNA sequence: TGCAGTGCTAGAAAGAGCATACACAGCTCTGGGGCCAACGTCCTGACTCTC. It encodes CSARKSIHSSGANVLTL.

Many counts were recorded for this clonotype. The chain carries TRBV2 and TRBJ1-6; no clear D gene. The CDR3 sequence is 14 residues long. From germline, CDR1 is SNHLY and CDR2 FYNNEI. With 5 bases removed from V and 3 bases from J, the gap between germline ends came to 8 bases. The CDR3 sequence: CASSIADYNSPLHF. In DNA, the CDR3 is TGTGCCAGCAGTATCGCTGACTATAATTCACCCCTCCACTTT.

The sample holds many counts of this clonotype. J is TRBJ2-7 and V is TRBV20-1; no clear D. V was cut by 8 bases and J by 5 bases, with 16 bases left in between. Germline CDR1 and CDR2: DFQATT and SNEGSKA (reference sequence). CDR3 length equals 12 residues. In DNA, the CDR3 is TGCAGTTGGGGTTTTCTCTACCACGAGCAGTACTTC. Amino acids: CSWGFLYHEQYF.

Ten or more counts support this clonotype. The chain's CDR3 is CASSSTTGGWETQYF. Written as DNA, the CDR3 is TGTGCCAGCAGTTCAACGACAGGGGGCTGGGAGACCCAGTACTTC. This sequence joins TRBV27 and TRBJ2-5; 10 nucleotides agree with TRBD1. This CDR3 contains 15 residues. Trimming took 4 bases from V and 5 from J; bases not matched to a gene: 7. Germline V gene data show CDR1 as MNHEY and CDR2 as SMNVEV (reference sequence).

This clonotype came up a few times. The J gene is TRBJ2-7, the V gene TRBV5-6; D is unresolved. Germline values: CDR1 SGHDT, CDR2 YYEEEE. The CDR3 covers 13 residues. Deletions cut 4 bases from V and 2 bases from J, with 10 bases between. CDR3 protein: CASSTETPYEQYF. CDR3 nucleotides: TGTGCCAGCAGCACCGAGACTCCCTACGAGCAGTACTTC.

The sample holds many counts of this clonotype. The gene calls are TRBV12-3 or TRBV12-4 and TRBJ1-1; TRBD1 agrees at 8 bases. The V and J ends lost 6 bases and 1 base, in that order; junction bases with no gene match: 16. The CDR3 spans 18 residues. CDR3: CASSNLRQGARRNTEAFF. The CDR3 DNA is TGTGCCAGCAGCAACCTACGGCAGGGGGCGAGGAGGAACACTGAAGCTTTCTTT.

The chain recombines TRBV12-5 with TRBJ2-5; TRBD2 agrees at 16 bases. The CDR3 length is 17 residues. With 5 bases clipped from V and 5 bases from J, the junction kept 8 bases outside the gene matches. Germline CDR1 is LGHNT and CDR2 is FRNRAP. The CDR3 here is CASGIGTSGRARETQYF. The CDR3 nucleotides read TGTGCTAGTGGTATCGGGACTAGCGGGAGGGCGAGGGAGACCCAGTACTTC.

This clonotype has more than one count but fewer than ten. This rearrangement joins TRBV4-2 to TRBJ2-6; 7 bases map to TRBD1. Germline V lookup: CDR1 LGHNA, CDR2 YNFKEQ. The CDR3 is 15 amino acids. Trimming cost V 3 bases and J 8 bases; bases outside gene matches: 7. CDR3 sequence (DNA): TGTGCCAGCAGCCATGAGGGACAGCCATCCAACGTCCTGACTTTC. Translation gives CASSHEGQPSNVLTF.

J is TRBJ1-2 and V is TRBV9; D ambiguous. CDR1 SGDLS and CDR2 YYNGEE come from the germline V gene. This CDR3 has 14 residues. V was trimmed by 0 bases and J by 8 bases, leaving 14 bases between them. The DNA of the CDR3 is TGTGCCAGCAGCGTAGCTCCCGGGGAAGGAGGCTACACCTTC. The encoded protein is CASSVAPGEGGYTF.

The V gene is TRBV29-1, the J gene TRBJ2-2; weak D call: TRBD1 (6 bases). The CDR3 consists of 15 residues. Between the trimmed V and J ends, which lost 6 bases and 2 bases, there was a span of 16 bases. Germline V gene lookup returns CDR1 SQVTM and CDR2 ANQGSEA. The DNA for the CDR3 is TGCAGCGTCGCATCCCCGGACAGCAACACCGGGGAGCTGTTTTTT. The encoded protein is CSVASPDSNTGELFF.

The sample holds a few counts of this clonotype. Here the CDR3 omits its conserved ending phenylalanine or tryptophan, so a read error is the likely source. V gene TRBV20-1 combines with J gene TRBJ1-1; no definite D call. The CDR3 has 13 amino acids. Per the germline V gene, CDR1 is DFQATT and CDR2 is SNEGSKA (reference sequence). The germline V and J ends were trimmed by 0 bases and 3 bases, with 8 bases remaining between them. CDR3 sequence: CSAREGMYTEAFS. CDR3 sequence (DNA): TGCAGTGCTAGAGAGGGTATGTACACTGAAGCTTTCTCT.

This clonotype was seen many times. This sequence joins TRBV2 and TRBJ1-4; D remains ambiguous. The CDR3 is 15 residues long. CDR1 and CDR2 from the germline V gene are SNHLY and FYNNEI. The V gene lost 4 bases and the J gene lost 8 bases, with 17 bases spanning the gap. The CDR3 bases are TGTGCCAGCAGTGCGTTGGGTCAGGTCGTCGAAAAACTGTTTTTT. Translation gives CASSALGQVVEKLFF. The variable domain in full, with the rest retrieved from reference TRBV2 and TRBJ1-4, is EPEVTQTPSHQVTQMGQEVILRCVPISNHLYFYWYRQILGQKVEFLVSFYNNEISEKSEIFDDQFSVERPDGSNFTLKIRSTKLEDSAMYFCASSALGQVVEKLFFGSGTQLSVL.

This clonotype was seen more than once but under ten times. The CDR3 spells CASSERWDTNQPQHF. The CDR3 nucleotides read TGTGCCAGCAGTGAAAGGTGGGACACCAATCAGCCCCAGCATTTT. The chain recombines TRBV6-4 with TRBJ1-5; TRBD1 is a possible D gene (6 bases). This CDR3 spans 15 amino acids. Trimming took off 3 bases at V and 3 bases at J, with 12 bases between the two ends. Per germline, CDR1 MRHNA and CDR2 SNTAGT.

The J gene is TRBJ1-2, the V gene TRBV30; 12 bases are a match to TRBD1. With 3 bases clipped from V and 8 bases from J, the junction kept 16 bases outside the gene matches. CDR1 GTSNPN and CDR2 SVGIG come from the germline V gene (reference sequence). The CDR3 length is 17 residues. As DNA, the CDR3 is TGTGCCTGGAGGGAAACCGGGACAGGGGGCGTCTTAGGCGGCTACACCTTC. This encodes CAWRETGTGGVLGGYTF.

Ten or more counts support this clonotype. V and J are TRBV11-2 and TRBJ2-5; 10 bases map to TRBD1. This CDR3 has 13 amino acids. Germline CDR1 and CDR2: SGHAT and FQNNGV. The junction had 5 bases not matched to a gene; V was cut back by 9 bases and J by 4 bases. The CDR3 here is CASRTGGAETQYF. CDR3 coding DNA: TGTGCCAGTCGGACAGGGGGGGCAGAGACCCAGTACTTC.

This clonotype was detected ten times or more. This chain links TRBV5-6 with TRBJ2-5; possible D gene TRBD1, 5 bases. The CDR3 runs 14 residues. Trimming took 4 bases from V and 4 from J, leaving 14 bases between them. The germline V gene has CDR1 SGHDT and CDR2 YYEEEE. The CDR3 is CASSGASHGETQYF. The CDR3 DNA follows: TGTGCCAGCAGCGGGGCCAGCCACGGAGAGACCCAGTACTTC. The whole variable domain, remainder taken from reference TRBV5-6 and TRBJ2-5, is DAGVTQSPTHLIKTRGQQVTLRCSPKSGHDTVSWYQQALGQGPQFIFQYYEEEERQRGNFPDRFSGHQFPNYSSELNVNALLLGDSALYLCASSGASHGETQYFGPGTRLLVL.

Only a few counts were recorded for this clonotype. The gene calls are TRBV6-1 and TRBJ2-7, with D possibly being TRBD2 (6 bases). The CDR3 consists of 13 residues. Per germline, CDR1 MNHNS and CDR2 SASEGT. V was cut by 6 bases and J by 6 bases, with 15 bases left in between. DNA of the CDR3: TGTGCCAGCAGCCGAAGGGACTTCACCGAGCAGTACTTC. Translation: CASSRRDFTEQYF.

This clonotype was recorded at least ten times. The chain is built from TRBV12-3 or TRBV12-4 and TRBJ2-5; D could derive from TRBD1 or TRBD2 (5 bases each). V was trimmed by 3 bases and J by 3 bases, leaving 8 bases between them. The CDR3 consists of 13 residues. CDR3 in amino acids: CASSLWGKETQYF. The CDR3 DNA reads as TGTGCCAGCAGTTTGTGGGGGAAAGAGACCCAGTACTTC.

This clonotype was counted ten times or more. The chain combines TRBV29-1 with TRBJ1-4, with TRBD1 as a possible D gene (6 bases). The V gene's germline CDR1 is SQVTM and CDR2 ANQGSEA. The CDR3 has 15 amino acids. Trimming removed 2 bases at V and 6 bases at J, with 16 bases between. Written as DNA, the CDR3 is TGCAGCGTTGAAAGGTGGGGGGCAGAGGATGAAAAACTGTTTTTT. It encodes CSVERWGAEDEKLFF.

Worth noting for this clonotype: With a much larger clone just one base away, this may be a read error. The chain employs TRBV5-5 and TRBJ2-5; a weak D match, TRBD2 (6 bases). V was cut by 5 bases and J by 0 bases, with 11 bases left in between. The V gene's germline CDR1 is SGHKS and CDR2 YYEKEE (reference sequence). The CDR3 covers 14 residues. The CDR3 here is CASRYRDYQETQYF. In DNA form, the CDR3 reads TGTGCCAGCAGGTACCGGGACTACCAAGAGACCCAGTACTTC.

The chain carries TRBV9 and TRBJ1-4, with 8 bases lining up with TRBD1. The CDR3 consists of 15 residues. The ends lost 4 bases at V and 7 bases at J; junction bases unmatched: 9. Germline lookup yields CDR1 SGDLS and CDR2 YYNGEE. CDR3 amino acids: CASSKDRERGEKLFF. CDR3 DNA sequence: TGTGCCAGCAGCAAGGACAGGGAGAGAGGTGAAAAACTGTTTTTT.

This clonotype was counted ten times or more. This chain uses TRBV30 with TRBJ1-5; no definite D call. Germline lookup yields CDR1 GTSNPN and CDR2 SVGIG (reference sequence). The V end was cut by 0 bases, the J end by 7 bases, with 10 bases between. This CDR3 comprises 13 residues. The CDR3 DNA sequence: TGTGCCTGGAGTGTACGGGAGTTACAGCCCCAGCATTTT. This codes for CAWSVRELQPQHF.

This chain uses TRBV4-1 with TRBJ2-7; D gene ambiguous. CDR3 length: 16 residues. V was trimmed by 0 bases and J by 4 bases, leaving 16 bases between them. Germline V CDR1 and CDR2: MGHRA, YSYEKL. The CDR3 DNA follows: TGCGCCAGCAGCCAAGATCGACCGGCACTATCTTACGAGCAGTACTTC. It is translated as CASSQDRPALSYEQYF.

This clonotype was observed many times. V is TRBV12-3 or TRBV12-4 and J is TRBJ1-1; D gene uncertain. The V gene lost 3 bases and the J gene lost 4 bases, with 9 bases spanning the gap. The length of the CDR3 is 13 residues. CDR3 protein: CASSLEAVTEAFF. Here the CDR3 DNA reads TGTGCCAGCAGTTTGGAGGCGGTCACTGAAGCTTTCTTT.

This clonotype was seen more than once but under ten times. The rearrangement joins TRBV29-1 to TRBJ2-7; TRBD1 aligns across 8 bases. Trimming removed 8 bases from V and 1 base from J; junction bases left unmatched: 4. CDR1 is SQVTM and CDR2 is ANQGSEA in the germline V gene. CDR3 length: 12 amino acids. The CDR3 spells CSIGQGSYEQYF. CDR3 DNA sequence: TGCAGCATAGGACAGGGATCCTACGAGCAGTACTTC.

In its sample, this clonotype was seen many times. The CDR3: CATSAHPGPGYEQYF. Here the CDR3 DNA reads TGTGCCACCAGCGCACACCCGGGGCCGGGCTACGAGCAGTACTTC. This sequence joins TRBV15 and TRBJ2-7; D could derive from TRBD1 or TRBD2 (5 bases each). CDR3 length: 15 amino acids. Trimming left V 5 bases short and J 3 bases short, with 17 bases between. CDR1 is LNHNV and CDR2 is YYDKDF in the germline V gene (reference sequence).

This clonotype was counted only a few times. The rearrangement links TRBV2 to TRBJ1-3, with D hard to call. Germline-derived CDR1 and CDR2 are SNHLY and FYNNEI. V lost 8 bases and J 4 bases, leaving 18 bases between the germline ends. CDR3 length: 15 residues. The CDR3 is CASWLLTARGNTIYF. The DNA for the CDR3 is TGTGCCAGCTGGTTACTGACGGCACGAGGAAACACCATATATTTT.

A few counts support this clonotype. V gene TRBV6-1 combines with J gene TRBJ2-2; tentatively, D is TRBD1 (9 bases). Trimming took 7 bases from V and 6 from J, leaving 18 bases between them. The CDR3 is made up of 15 amino acids. Germline V gene data show CDR1 as MNHNS and CDR2 as SASEGT. CDR3 in amino acids: CASTAGDREAGELFF. The CDR3 coding sequence is TGTGCCAGCACAGCGGGGGACAGGGAAGCCGGGGAGCTGTTTTTT.

This clonotype was counted a few times. One end of the junction is discordant with germline, which a read error may explain. The gene calls are TRBV9 and TRBJ1-1; D unclear. The CDR3 length is 15 residues. Germline loops: CDR1 SGDLS, CDR2 YYNGEE. CDR3 in DNA: TGTGCCAGCGGCGTAGACGCGGTGGGCGACACTGAAGCTTTCTTT. It codes for CASGVDAVGDTEAFF.

This sequence joins TRBV14 and TRBJ2-4; 10 bases fit TRBD1. The trim removed 0 bases at V and 0 bases at J, leaving 11 bases unmatched. The germline CDR1 and CDR2 sequences are SGHDN and FVKESK. The CDR3 spans 20 residues. CDR3: CASSQDLKGQGIIAKNIQYF. DNA for the CDR3: TGTGCCAGCAGCCAAGATTTAAAGGGACAGGGGATTATAGCCAAAAACATTCAGTACTTC.

A word on this clonotype: One junction end disagrees with the germline gene, perhaps due to a read error. The rearrangement uses TRBV27 and TRBJ1-6; 9 bases align to TRBD1. The germline V gene has CDR1 MNHEY and CDR2 SMNVEV (reference sequence). The CDR3 is 18 amino acids. CDR3: CASSLSQGAVLYNSPLHF. Written as DNA, the CDR3 is TGTGCCAGCAGTCTATCACAGGGGGCGGTTCTATATAATTCACCCCTCCACTTT.